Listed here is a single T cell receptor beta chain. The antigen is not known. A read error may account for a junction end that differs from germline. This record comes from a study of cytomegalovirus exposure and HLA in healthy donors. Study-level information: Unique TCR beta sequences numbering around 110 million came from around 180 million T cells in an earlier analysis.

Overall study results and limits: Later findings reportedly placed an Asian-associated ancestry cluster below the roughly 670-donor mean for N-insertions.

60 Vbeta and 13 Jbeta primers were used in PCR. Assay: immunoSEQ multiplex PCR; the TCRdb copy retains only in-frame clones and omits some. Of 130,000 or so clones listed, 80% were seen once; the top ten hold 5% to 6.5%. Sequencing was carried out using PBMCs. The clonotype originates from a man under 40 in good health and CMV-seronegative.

CDR3 in DNA: TGTGCCGGCAGCTTGGCCGAACAGCTAGAAGCTTTCTTT. As protein: CAGSLAEQLEAFF. This chain uses TRBV5-8 with TRBJ1-1; D unresolved. The germline CDR1 and CDR2 sequences are SGHTS and YDEGEE. The CDR3 covers 13 residues.